The rows below give T cell receptor beta chains drawn from one sample of a study of cytomegalovirus exposure and HLA in healthy donors. Only in-frame clones appear in the TCRdb table, and some are missing; sequencing was by immunoSEQ multiplex PCR. The repertoire holds about 88,000 clones, with around 85% as singletons. Source material: PBMCs. The receptors derive from a young man in good health and CMV-seronegative. Each CDR3 is given without its conserved first and last residue. A D gene is named only where the DNA matches it firmly.

V,D,J,CDR3
TRBV15,TRBD1,TRBJ1-2,ATSRVGDRGLGGYT
TRBV6-6,TRBD2,TRBJ2-7,ASSYSRPGLPYEQY
TRBV28,NA,TRBJ2-3,ASRRGDNTDTQY
TRBV7-9,NA,TRBJ2-7,ASSLGGGDNEQY
TRBV5-1,TRBD2,TRBJ2-5,ASSLGGGAQETQY
TRBV12-5,NA,TRBJ1-2,ASGQDRLDVNYGYT
TRBV27,NA,TRBJ1-2,ASSLGPYYGYT
TRBV5-4,NA,TRBJ2-3,ASSPGGADPTDTQY
TRBV9,TRBD2,TRBJ2-1,ASSVAGGSYNEQF
TRBV19,TRBD1,TRBJ2-7,ASSTGGNLDEQY
TRBV11-2,NA,TRBJ1-1,ASSGRRINTEAF
TRBV6-5,NA,TRBJ1-2,ASSTGWTALDGYT
TRBV7-9,NA,TRBJ2-4,ASSLEGASDLAKNIQY
TRBV29-1,NA,TRBJ1-1,SVVGSGRRDTEAF
TRBV2,TRBD1,TRBJ1-1,ANAGTGNTEAF
TRBV19,TRBD2,TRBJ2-1,ASSIGLAGGLNNEQF
TRBV10-2,TRBD1,TRBJ2-1,ASIELVGTVNNEQF
TRBV7-9,TRBD2,TRBJ2-1,ASSLVLAGGNEQF
TRBV13,NA,TRBJ1-1,ASSSGHGESEAF
TRBV7-2,TRBD2,TRBJ2-5,ASSLVGPSGETQY
TRBV6-4,TRBD2,TRBJ2-2,ASSPGTSGTGELF
TRBV19,NA,TRBJ1-5,ASRDSDNQPQH
TRBV12-5,NA,TRBJ1-1,ASGLVFSRTEAF
TRBV28,NA,TRBJ1-4,ASSLASVGEGEKLF
TRBV7-3,TRBD1,TRBJ1-1,ASSPGTGEGTEAF
TRBV11-2,TRBD2,TRBJ2-1,ASSLDRRGGREQF
TRBV5-5,NA,TRBJ1-4,ASSSLQSTNEKLF
TRBV7-9,TRBD1,TRBJ1-1,ASSLGTGGAAEAF
TRBV19,NA,TRBJ2-3,ASSASRTDTQY
TRBV11-2,TRBD1,TRBJ1-5,ASSFGTGDNQPQH
TRBV7-9,TRBD2,TRBJ2-3,ASSPYGGASTDTQY
TRBV27,NA,TRBJ2-6,ASSPYWRGSGANVLT
TRBV11-1,TRBD1,TRBJ1-2,ASSVRTGGEYGYT
TRBV10-3,TRBD2,TRBJ2-3,AISEGSGGDTQY
TRBV6-4,NA,TRBJ2-2,ASSDSTDTGELF
TRBV5-1,TRBD1,TRBJ2-2,ASRPPGTENTGELF
TRBV4-2,TRBD1,TRBJ1-6,ASSQQQGERNSPLH
TRBV7-9,TRBD2,TRBJ2-3,ASSYAGGPTDTQY
TRBV30,TRBD1,TRBJ1-6,AWSGQDYNSPLH
TRBV4-1,TRBD1,TRBJ1-1,ASSHRQGETEAF
TRBV5-4,NA,TRBJ2-5,ASSPARVSAETQY
TRBV7-9,TRBD1,TRBJ2-7,ASSRRDSYEQY
TRBV9,NA,TRBJ1-2,ASSVAGAGGYT
TRBV5-1,TRBD1,TRBJ2-7,ASSLLGQGLGVREQY
TRBV7-9,NA,TRBJ1-1,ASSAGLNTEAF
TRBV6-1,TRBD1,TRBJ1-5,ASSEWTGVGPQH